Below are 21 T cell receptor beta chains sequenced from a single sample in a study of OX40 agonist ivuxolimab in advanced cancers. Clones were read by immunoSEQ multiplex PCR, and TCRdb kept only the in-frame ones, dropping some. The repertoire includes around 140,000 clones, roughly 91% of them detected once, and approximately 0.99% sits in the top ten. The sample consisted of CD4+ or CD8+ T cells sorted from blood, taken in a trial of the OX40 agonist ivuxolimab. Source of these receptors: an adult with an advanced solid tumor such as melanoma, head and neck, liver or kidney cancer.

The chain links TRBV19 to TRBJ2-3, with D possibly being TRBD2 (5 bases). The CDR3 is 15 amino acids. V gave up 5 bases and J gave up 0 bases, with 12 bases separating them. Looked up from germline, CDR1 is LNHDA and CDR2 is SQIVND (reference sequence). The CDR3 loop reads CASSPQRISTDTQYF. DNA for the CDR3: TGTGCCAGTAGTCCCCAGCGGATTAGCACAGATACGCAGTATTTT.

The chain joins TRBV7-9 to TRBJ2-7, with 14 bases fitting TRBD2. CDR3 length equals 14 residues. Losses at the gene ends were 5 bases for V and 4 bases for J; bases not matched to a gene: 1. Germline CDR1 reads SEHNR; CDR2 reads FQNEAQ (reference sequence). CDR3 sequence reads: CASSGTSGSYEQYF. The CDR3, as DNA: TGTGCCAGCAGCGGGACTAGCGGGAGTTACGAGCAGTACTTC. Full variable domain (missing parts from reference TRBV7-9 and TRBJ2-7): DTGVSQNPRHKITKRGQNVTFRCDPISEHNRLYWYRQTLGQGPEFLTYFQNEAQLEKSRLLSDRFSAERPKGSFSTLEIQRTEQGDSAMYLCASSGTSGSYEQYFGPGTRLTVT.

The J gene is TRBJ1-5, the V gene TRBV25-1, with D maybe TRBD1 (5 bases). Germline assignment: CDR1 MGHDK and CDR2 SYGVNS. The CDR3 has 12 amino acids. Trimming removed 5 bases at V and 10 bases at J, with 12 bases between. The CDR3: CASSLGEEPQHF. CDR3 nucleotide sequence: TGTGCCAGCAGTCTAGGGGAAGAACCCCAGCATTTT.

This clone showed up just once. The CDR3 is CASKRGAGTDTQYF. CDR3 DNA: TGTGCCAGCAAGCGGGGGGCCGGCACAGATACGCAGTATTTT. The chain couples TRBV7-9 to TRBJ2-3; 9 nucleotides line up with TRBD2. There are 14 residues in the CDR3. The V and J ends lost 7 bases and 1 base, in that order; junction bases with no gene match: 3. Germline V gene sequence: CDR1 SEHNR, CDR2 FQNEAQ (reference sequence).

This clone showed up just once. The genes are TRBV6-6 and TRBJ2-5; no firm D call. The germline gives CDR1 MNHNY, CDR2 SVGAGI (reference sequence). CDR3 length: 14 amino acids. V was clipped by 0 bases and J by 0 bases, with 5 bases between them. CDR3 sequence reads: CASSYSTDQETQYF. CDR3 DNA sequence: TGTGCCAGCAGTTACTCAACAGACCAAGAGACCCAGTACTTC.

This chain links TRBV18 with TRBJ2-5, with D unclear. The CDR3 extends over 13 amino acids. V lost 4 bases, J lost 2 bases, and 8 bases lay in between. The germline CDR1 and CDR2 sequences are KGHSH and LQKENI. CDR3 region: CASSLQEQETQYF. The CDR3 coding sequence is TGTGCCAGCTCACTTCAGGAACAAGAGACCCAGTACTTC.

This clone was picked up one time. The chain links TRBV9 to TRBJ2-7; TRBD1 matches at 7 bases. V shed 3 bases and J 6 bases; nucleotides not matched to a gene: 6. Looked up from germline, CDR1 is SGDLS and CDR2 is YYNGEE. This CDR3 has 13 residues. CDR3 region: CASSGRQGREQYF. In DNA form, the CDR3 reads TGTGCCAGCAGCGGCAGACAGGGCCGCGAGCAGTACTTC.

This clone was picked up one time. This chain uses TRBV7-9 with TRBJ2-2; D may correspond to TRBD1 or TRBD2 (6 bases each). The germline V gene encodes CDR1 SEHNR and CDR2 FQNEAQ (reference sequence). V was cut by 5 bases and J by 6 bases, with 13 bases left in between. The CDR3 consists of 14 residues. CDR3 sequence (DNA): TGTGCCAGCAGCCAGACAGGCGGGGCCGGGGAGCTGTTTTTT. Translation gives CASSQTGGAGELFF.

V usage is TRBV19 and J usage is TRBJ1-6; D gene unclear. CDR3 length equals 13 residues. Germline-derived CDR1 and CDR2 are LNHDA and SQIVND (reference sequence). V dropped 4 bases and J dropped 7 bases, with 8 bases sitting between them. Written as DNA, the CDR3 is TGTGCCAGTAGTACATGGACCAATTCACCCCTCCACTTT. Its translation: CASSTWTNSPLHF.

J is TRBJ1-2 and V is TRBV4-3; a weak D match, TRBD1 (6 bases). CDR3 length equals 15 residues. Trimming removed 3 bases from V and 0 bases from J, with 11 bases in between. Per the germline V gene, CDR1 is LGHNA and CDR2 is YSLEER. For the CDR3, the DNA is TGCGCCAGCAGCCAGGACAGCTTCTCTAACTATGGCTACACCTTC. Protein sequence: CASSQDSFSNYGYTF.

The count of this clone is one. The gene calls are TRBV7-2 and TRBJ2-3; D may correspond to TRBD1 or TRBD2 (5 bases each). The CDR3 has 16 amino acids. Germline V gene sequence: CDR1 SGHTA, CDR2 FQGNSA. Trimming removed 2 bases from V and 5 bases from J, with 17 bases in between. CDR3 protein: CASSLLPRDGGDTQYF. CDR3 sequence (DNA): TGTGCCAGCAGCTTACTTCCCAGGGATGGAGGAGATACGCAGTATTTT.

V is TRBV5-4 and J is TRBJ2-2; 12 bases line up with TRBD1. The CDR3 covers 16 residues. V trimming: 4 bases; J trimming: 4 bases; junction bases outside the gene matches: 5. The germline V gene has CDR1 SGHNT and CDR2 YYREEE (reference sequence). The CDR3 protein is CASSPRDRGRTGELFF. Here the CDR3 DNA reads TGTGCCAGCAGCCCCCGGGACAGGGGGCGCACCGGGGAGCTGTTTTTT.

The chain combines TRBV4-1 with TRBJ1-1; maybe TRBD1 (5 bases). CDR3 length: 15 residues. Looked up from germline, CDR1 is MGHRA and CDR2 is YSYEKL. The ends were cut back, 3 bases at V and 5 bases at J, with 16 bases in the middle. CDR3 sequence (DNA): TGCGCCAGCAGCCATGAACTCCAGGGAAATACTGAAGCTTTCTTT. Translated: CASSHELQGNTEAFF.

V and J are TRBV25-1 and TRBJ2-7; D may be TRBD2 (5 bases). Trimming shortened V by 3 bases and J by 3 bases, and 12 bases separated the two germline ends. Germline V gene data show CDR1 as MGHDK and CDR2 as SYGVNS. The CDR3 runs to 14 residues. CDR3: CASSDVGDLYEQYF. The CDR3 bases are TGTGCCAGCAGTGACGTCGGGGATCTCTACGAGCAGTACTTC.

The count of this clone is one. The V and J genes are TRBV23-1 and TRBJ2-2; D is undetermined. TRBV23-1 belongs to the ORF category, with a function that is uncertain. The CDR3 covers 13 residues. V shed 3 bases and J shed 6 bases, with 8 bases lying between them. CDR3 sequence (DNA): TGCGCCAGCAGTCAGACCCAAGCCGGGGAGCTGTTTTTT. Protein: CASSQTQAGELFF.

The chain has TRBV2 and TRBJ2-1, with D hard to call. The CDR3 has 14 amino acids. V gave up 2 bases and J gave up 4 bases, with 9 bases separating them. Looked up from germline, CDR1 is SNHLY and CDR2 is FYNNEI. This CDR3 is CASSESSYYNEQFF. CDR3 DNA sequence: TGTGCCAGCAGTGAAAGTTCGTATTACAATGAGCAGTTCTTC.

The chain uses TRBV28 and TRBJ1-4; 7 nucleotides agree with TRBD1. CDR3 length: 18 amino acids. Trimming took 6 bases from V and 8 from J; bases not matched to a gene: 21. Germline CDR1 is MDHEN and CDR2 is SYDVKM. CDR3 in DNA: TGTGCCAGCAGGGAGGCGGAGAGGACCGGGACAGCTACAGAAAAACTGTTTTTT. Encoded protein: CASREAERTGTATEKLFF. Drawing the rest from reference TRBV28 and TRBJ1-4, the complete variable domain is DVKVTQSSRYLVKRTGEKVFLECVQDMDHENMFWYRQDPGLGLRLIYFSYDVKMKEKGDIPEGYSVSREKKERFSLILESASTNQTSMYLCASREAERTGTATEKLFFGSGTQLSVL.

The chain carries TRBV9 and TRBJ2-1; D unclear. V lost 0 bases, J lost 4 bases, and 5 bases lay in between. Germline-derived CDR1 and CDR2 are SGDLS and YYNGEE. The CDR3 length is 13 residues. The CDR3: CASSVVGYNEQFF. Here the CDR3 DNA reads TGTGCCAGCAGCGTAGTGGGGTACAATGAGCAGTTCTTC.

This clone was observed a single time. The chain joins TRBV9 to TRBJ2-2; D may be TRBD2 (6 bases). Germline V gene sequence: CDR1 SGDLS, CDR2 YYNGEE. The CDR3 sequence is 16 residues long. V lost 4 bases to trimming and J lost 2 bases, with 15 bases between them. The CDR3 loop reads CASSPRDFFNTGELFF. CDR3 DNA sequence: TGTGCCAGCAGCCCCCGGGACTTTTTCAACACCGGGGAGCTGTTTTTT.

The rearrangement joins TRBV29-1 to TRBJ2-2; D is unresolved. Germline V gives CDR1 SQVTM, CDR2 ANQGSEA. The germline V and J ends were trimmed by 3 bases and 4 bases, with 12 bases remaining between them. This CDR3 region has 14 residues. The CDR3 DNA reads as TGCAGCGTTGAGAAACGGACGGGCACCGGGGAGCTGTTTTTT. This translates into CSVEKRTGTGELFF.

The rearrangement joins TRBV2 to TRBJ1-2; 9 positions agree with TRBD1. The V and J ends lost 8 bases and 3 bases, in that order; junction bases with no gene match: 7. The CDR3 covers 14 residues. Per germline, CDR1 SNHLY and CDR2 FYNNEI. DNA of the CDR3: TGTGCCAGCTATACGGGACAGGGCTACTATGGCTACACCTTC. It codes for CASYTGQGYYGYTF.